This T cell receptor beta chain was recovered during a study of T cells in Graves' hyperthyroidism and ophthalmopathy. Duration under 3 months, a NOSPECS grade of at least 4, and a Clinical Activity Score of at least 3 characterized the ophthalmopathy patients. Uncontrolled infection, other autoimmune disease, pregnancy or lactation led to exclusion. Orbital computed tomography and thyroid ultrasound, together with serum TRAb and thyroxine and clinical symptoms, were used for diagnoses. Each 10 ml fresh peripheral blood draw supplied the PBMCs. The TCR beta CDR3 regions underwent amplification using RNA transcripts as the source. With the HTBI primer set, the TCR CDR3 went through a first round of RT-PCR. TCRdb independently ran MiXCR on the multiplex PCR reads; one entry per CDR3 protein. The table shows about 300,000 distinct CDR3 sequences, with 15% to 20% occurring only once. This CDR3 is built from 14 residues. Trimming stripped 5 bases from V and 5 bases from J, with 15 bases between. Germline V gene data show CDR1 as MNHNS and CDR2 as SASEGT.

Input material: blood. The sequence derives from a man between 45 and 60 years old with Graves' ophthalmopathy. The chain uses TRBV6-1 and TRBJ2-5; the D gene is possibly TRBD2 (6 bases). In nucleotides, the CDR3 is TGTGCCAGCAGTCCGCTAGCGCCGTCGGAGACCCAGTACTTC. The encoded protein is CASSPLAPSETQYF.